The 10 T cell receptor beta chains in this list originate from one sample, sequenced in a study of CXCR3-negative and CXCR3-positive naive CD8 T cells. Via 5' RACE with UMI labels, TRB cDNA libraries were prepared. From the 5' RACE reads, TCRdb lists one entry per CDR3 protein and no DNA. This sample's table reports around 48,000 distinct CDR3 sequences. The sample consisted of memory CD8+ T cells from blood. These receptors came from a human donor in good health. Some clones in this sample may be carry-over from other donors' samples.

The chain employs TRBV29-1 and TRBJ2-7; the D call from TCRdb, TRBD1, cannot be confirmed without DNA. CDR3 length: 13 residues. CDR1 is SQVTM and CDR2 is ANQGSEA in the germline V gene. The CDR3 protein is CSVQVLGGYEQYF.

The chain carries TRBV6-4 and TRBJ1-5. The CDR3 loop spans 13 amino acids. In germline, CDR1 is MRHNA, CDR2 SNTAGT. CDR3 loop: CASSGDSNQPQHF.

This chain connects TRBV23-1 to TRBJ1-5; the D call of TRBD1 rests on TCRdb alone, since no DNA is present to check it. TRBV23-1 is recorded as an ORF, its role being uncertain. This CDR3 comprises 16 residues. The CDR3 here is CASSQSNGTMGQPQHF.

The chain joins TRBV7-6 to TRBJ1-1; the D call from TCRdb, TRBD1, cannot be confirmed without DNA. Germline CDR1 SGHVS, CDR2 FNYEAQ. The CDR3 sequence is 15 residues long. This CDR3 is CASSGSTDSRTEAFF.

The chain is built from TRBV7-2 and TRBJ2-3; no DNA is available, so the TRBD1 call from TCRdb remains unchecked. CDR1 is SGHTA, CDR2 FQGNSA, per germline. The CDR3 consists of 15 residues. The CDR3 sequence: CASSAGQGWTDTQYF.

The chain employs TRBV20-1 and TRBJ2-3; TCRdb gives TRBD1 as the D gene, but with no DNA this cannot be confirmed. Germline assignment: CDR1 DFQATT and CDR2 SNEGSKA (reference sequence). This CDR3 is 15 amino acids long. This chain's CDR3 is CSARDLTGSTDTQYF.

The genes are TRBV12-3 or TRBV12-4 and TRBJ2-5; the TCRdb call, TRBD2, lacks DNA for checking. The CDR3 extends over 14 amino acids. This chain's CDR3 is CASSLTSGWETQYF.

This chain joins TRBV14 and TRBJ2-1; TCRdb's D call, TRBD2, is unchecked because there is no DNA. In germline, CDR1 is SGHDN, CDR2 FVKESK. The CDR3 is 16 residues long. The CDR3 here is CASSPVGLAGAHEQFF.

This chain links TRBV9 with TRBJ1-1; absent DNA, TCRdb's TRBD1 call cannot be checked. This CDR3 spans 16 amino acids. CDR1 and CDR2 from the germline V gene are SGDLS and YYNGEE. CDR3 region: CASSVSGTLANSEAFF.

The V gene is TRBV7-7, the J gene TRBJ2-1; TCRdb's D gene call, TRBD1, goes unchecked for lack of DNA. The length of the CDR3 is 17 residues. Germline V gives CDR1 SSHAT, CDR2 FNYEAQ (reference sequence). CDR3 in amino acids: CASSLASGGQGYNEQFF.